The clone carrying this TCR beta chain has just a few counts. No antigen is known for it. The read falls 3 residues short of the CDR3 end, and the missing part is taken from the germline J gene. Equal genomic DNA amounts from CVID and control samples were sequenced. This table comes from immunoSEQ multiplex PCR, and its TCRdb copy is limited to in-frame clones, with some not included. Observed in the sample are tens of thousands of clones, none of them singletons. These data originate in a study of T cell clonality in common variable immunodeficiency. V was clipped by 0 bases and J by 9 bases; unmatched bases: 0. Germline CDR1 reads MRHNA; CDR2 reads SNTAGT. This CDR3 spans 14 amino acids. General study results and limits: Fewer deletions and N-nucleotide insertions were reportedly seen in common variable immunodeficiency TCR beta sequences. Shared TCRbeta clones were fewer between CVID subjects than controls.

This receptor was identified in a person between 18 and 75 years old in good health. The sample taken for sequencing was peripheral blood mononuclear cells. The chain recombines TRBV6-4 with TRBJ1-6; 9 positions agree with TRBD1. This chain's CDR3 is CASSDSTGGSPLHF. The sequenced CDR3 bases are TGTGCCAGCAGTGACTCGACAGGGGGTTCACCC.